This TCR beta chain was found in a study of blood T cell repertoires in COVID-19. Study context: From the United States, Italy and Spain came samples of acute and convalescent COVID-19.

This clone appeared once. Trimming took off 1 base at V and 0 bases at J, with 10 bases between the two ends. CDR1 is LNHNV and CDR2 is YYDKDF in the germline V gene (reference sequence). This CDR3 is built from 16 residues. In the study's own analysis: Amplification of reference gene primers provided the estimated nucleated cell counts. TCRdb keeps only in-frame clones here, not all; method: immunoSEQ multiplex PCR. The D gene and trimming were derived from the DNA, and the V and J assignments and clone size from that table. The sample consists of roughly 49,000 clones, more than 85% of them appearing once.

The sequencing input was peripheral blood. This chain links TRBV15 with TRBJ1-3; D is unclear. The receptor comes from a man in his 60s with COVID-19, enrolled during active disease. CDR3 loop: CATSRGRRLSGNTIYF. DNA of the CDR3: TGTGCCACCAGCAGAGGAAGGAGGCTCTCTGGAAACACCATATATTTT.